This TCR beta chain comes out of a study of blood T cell repertoires in COVID-19. About the study: Researchers got acute and convalescent COVID-19 samples from the United States, Italy and Spain. From T cells, B-cell-depleted T cells, or PBMCs came the material, which was cDNA or gDNA.

The CDR3 runs to 15 residues. V gave up 5 bases and J gave up 2 bases, with 16 bases separating them. Germline-derived CDR1 and CDR2 are SEHNR and FQNEAQ (reference sequence). The method was immunoSEQ multiplex PCR; TCRdb's version includes in-frame clones alone and lacks a portion of them. The data contain 95,000 to 110,000 clones, 80% to 90% of them singletons. This chain uses TRBV7-9 with TRBJ2-7, with D maybe TRBD1 (5 bases). This sequence originates from a man in his fifties or sixties with acute or convalescent COVID-19. The specimen was peripheral blood. CDR3 loop: CASSQSGAPPYEQYF. The DNA for the CDR3 is TGTGCCAGCAGCCAGAGTGGGGCGCCTCCCTACGAGCAGTACTTC. Combining the CDR3 with reference TRBV7-9 and TRBJ2-7 gives the whole variable domain DTGVSQNPRHKITKRGQNVTFRCDPISEHNRLYWYRQTLGQGPEFLTYFQNEAQLEKSRLLSDRFSAERPKGSFSTLEIQRTEQGDSAMYLCASSQSGAPPYEQYFGPGTRLTVT.